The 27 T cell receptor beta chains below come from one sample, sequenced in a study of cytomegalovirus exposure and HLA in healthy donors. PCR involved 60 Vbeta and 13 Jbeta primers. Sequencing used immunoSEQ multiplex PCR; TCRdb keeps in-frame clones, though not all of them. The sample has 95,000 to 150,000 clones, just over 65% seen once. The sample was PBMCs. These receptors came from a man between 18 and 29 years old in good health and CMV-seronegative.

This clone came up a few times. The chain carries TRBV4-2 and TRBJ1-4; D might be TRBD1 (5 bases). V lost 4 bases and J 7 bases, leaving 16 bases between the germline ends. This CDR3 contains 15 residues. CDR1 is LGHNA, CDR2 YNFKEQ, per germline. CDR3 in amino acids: CASSPNYGGSEKLFF. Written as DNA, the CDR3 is TGTGCCAGCAGCCCTAATTACGGGGGAAGTGAAAAACTGTTTTTT.

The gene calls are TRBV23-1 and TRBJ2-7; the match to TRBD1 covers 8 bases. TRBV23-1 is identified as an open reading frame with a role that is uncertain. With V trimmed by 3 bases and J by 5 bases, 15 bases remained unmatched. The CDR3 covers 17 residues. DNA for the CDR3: TGCGCCAGCAGTCAGCCCCCCGACAGGGGAAGTCTACACGAGCAGTACTTC. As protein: CASSQPPDRGSLHEQYF.

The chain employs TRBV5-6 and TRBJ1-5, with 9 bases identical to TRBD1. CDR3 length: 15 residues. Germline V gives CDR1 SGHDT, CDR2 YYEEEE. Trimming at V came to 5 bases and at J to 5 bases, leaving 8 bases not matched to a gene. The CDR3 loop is CASSHGTGPDQPQHF. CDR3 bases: TGTGCCAGCAGTCATGGGACAGGGCCTGATCAGCCCCAGCATTTT.

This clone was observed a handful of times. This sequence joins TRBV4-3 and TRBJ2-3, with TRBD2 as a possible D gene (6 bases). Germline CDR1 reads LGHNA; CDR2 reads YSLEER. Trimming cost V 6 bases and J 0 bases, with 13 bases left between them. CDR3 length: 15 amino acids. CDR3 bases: TGCGCCAGCAGTAACTCGGGACTCAGCACAGATACGCAGTATTTT. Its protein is CASSNSGLSTDTQYF.

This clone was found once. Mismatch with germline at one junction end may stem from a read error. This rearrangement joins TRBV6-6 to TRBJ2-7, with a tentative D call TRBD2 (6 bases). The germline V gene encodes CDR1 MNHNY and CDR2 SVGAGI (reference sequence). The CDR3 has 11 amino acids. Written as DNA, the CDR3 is TGCGGGACGGGAGCCTCCTACGAGCAGTACTTC. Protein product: CGTGASYEQYF.

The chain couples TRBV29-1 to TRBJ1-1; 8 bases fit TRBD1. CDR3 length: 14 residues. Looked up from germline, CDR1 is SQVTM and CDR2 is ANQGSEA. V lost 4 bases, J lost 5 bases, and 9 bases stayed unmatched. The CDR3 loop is CSVGLTGGRTEAFF. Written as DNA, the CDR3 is TGCAGCGTTGGATTAACAGGGGGTAGGACTGAAGCTTTCTTT. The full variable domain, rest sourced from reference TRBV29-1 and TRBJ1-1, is SAVISQKPSRDICQRGTSLTIQCQVDSQVTMMFWYRQQPGQSLTLIATANQGSEATYESGFVIDKFPISRPNLTFSTLTVSNMSPEDSSIYLCSVGLTGGRTEAFFGQGTRLTVV.

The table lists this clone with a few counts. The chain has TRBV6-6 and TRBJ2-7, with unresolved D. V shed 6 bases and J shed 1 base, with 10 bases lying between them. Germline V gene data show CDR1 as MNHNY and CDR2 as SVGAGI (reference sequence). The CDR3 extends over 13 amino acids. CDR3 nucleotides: TGTGCCAGCAGCCAGACAAGTTCCTACGAGCAGTACTTC. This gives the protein CASSQTSSYEQYF.

CDR3 loop: CASSPVTGTPYNEQFF. The DNA for the CDR3 is TGTGCCAGCTCACCTGTCACAGGGACCCCCTACAATGAGCAGTTCTTC. V is TRBV18 and J is TRBJ2-1; perhaps TRBD1 as D (6 bases). Germline V gene lookup returns CDR1 KGHSH and CDR2 LQKENI. The CDR3 covers 16 residues. Trimming pared 3 bases from V and 2 bases from J, leaving 14 bases between.

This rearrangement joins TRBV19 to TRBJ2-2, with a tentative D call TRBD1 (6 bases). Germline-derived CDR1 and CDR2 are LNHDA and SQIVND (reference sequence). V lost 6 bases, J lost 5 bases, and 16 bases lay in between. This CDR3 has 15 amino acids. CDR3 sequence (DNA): TGTGCCAGTAGCCAAAACAGGGTCTCAACCGGGGAGCTGTTTTTT. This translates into CASSQNRVSTGELFF.

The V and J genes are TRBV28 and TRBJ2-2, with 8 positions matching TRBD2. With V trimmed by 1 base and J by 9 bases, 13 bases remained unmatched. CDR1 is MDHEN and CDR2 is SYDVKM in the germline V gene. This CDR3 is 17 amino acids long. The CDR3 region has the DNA TGTGCCAGCAGTTTATTGGCGGCTAGCGGGCCCCTCAGGGAGCTGTTTTTT. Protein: CASSLLAASGPLRELFF.

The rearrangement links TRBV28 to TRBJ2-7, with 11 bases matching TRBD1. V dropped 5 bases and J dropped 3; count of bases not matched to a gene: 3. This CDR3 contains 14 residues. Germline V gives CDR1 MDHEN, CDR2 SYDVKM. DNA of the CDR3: TGTGCCAGCAGTCACGGGACAGGGGGCTACGAGCAGTACTTC. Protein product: CASSHGTGGYEQYF.

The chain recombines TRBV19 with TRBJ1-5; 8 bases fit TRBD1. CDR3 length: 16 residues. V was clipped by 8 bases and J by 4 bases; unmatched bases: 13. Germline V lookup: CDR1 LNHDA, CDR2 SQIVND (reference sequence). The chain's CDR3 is CASHMGQGARNQPQHF. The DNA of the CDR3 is TGTGCCAGTCACATGGGGCAGGGGGCGAGGAATCAGCCCCAGCATTTT.

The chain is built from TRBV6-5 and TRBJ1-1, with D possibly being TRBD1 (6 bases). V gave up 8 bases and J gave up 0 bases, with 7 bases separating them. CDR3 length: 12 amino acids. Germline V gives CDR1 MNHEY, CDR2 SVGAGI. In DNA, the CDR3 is TGTGCCAGCCGGACAGTGAACACTGAAGCTTTCTTT. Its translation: CASRTVNTEAFF.

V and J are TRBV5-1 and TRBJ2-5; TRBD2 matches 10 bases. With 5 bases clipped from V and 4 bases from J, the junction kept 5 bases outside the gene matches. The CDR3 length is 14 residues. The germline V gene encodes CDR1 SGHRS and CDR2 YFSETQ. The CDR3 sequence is CASRLIAGGETQYF. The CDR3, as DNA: TGCGCCAGCAGATTGATAGCGGGGGGAGAGACCCAGTACTTC. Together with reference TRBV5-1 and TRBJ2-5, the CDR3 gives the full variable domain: KAGVTQTPRYLIKTRGQQVTLSCSPISGHRSVSWYQQTPGQGLQFLFEYFSETQRNKGNFPGRFSGRQFSNSRSEMNVSTLELGDSALYLCASRLIAGGETQYFGPGTRLLVL.

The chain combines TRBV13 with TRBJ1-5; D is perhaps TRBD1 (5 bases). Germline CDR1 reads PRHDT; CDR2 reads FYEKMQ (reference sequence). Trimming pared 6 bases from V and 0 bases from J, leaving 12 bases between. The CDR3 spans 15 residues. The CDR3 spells CASRHSGDSNQPQHF. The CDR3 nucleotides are TGTGCCAGCAGACATTCGGGGGATAGCAATCAGCCCCAGCATTTT.

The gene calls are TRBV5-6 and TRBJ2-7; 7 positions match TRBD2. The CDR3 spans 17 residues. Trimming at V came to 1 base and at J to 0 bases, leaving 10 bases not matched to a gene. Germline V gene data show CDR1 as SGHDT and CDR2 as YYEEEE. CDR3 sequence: CASSLPPWRGNSYEQYF. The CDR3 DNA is TGTGCCAGCAGCTTGCCACCATGGCGGGGGAACTCCTACGAGCAGTACTTC. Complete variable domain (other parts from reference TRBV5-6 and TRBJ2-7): DAGVTQSPTHLIKTRGQQVTLRCSPKSGHDTVSWYQQALGQGPQFIFQYYEEEERQRGNFPDRFSGHQFPNYSSELNVNALLLGDSALYLCASSLPPWRGNSYEQYFGPGTRLTVT.

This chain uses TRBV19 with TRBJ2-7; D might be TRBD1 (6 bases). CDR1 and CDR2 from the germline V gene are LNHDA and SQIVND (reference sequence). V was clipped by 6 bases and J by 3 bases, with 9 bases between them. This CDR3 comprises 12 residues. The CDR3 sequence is CASSQGGYEQYF. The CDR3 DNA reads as TGTGCCAGTAGCCAAGGGGGCTACGAGCAGTACTTC.

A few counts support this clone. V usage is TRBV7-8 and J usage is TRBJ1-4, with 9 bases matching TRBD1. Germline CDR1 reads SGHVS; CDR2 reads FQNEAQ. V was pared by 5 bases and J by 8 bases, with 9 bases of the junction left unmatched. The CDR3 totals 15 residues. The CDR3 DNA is TGTGCCAGCAGCCCTAAGACAGGGGGGCAGGAAAAACTGTTTTTT. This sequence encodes CASSPKTGGQEKLFF. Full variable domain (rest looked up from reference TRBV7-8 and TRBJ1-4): GAGVSQSPRYKVAKRGQDVALRCDPISGHVSLFWYQQALGQGPEFLTYFQNEAQLDKSGLPSDRFFAERPEGSVSTLKIQRTQQEDSAVYLCASSPKTGGQEKLFFGSGTQLSVL.

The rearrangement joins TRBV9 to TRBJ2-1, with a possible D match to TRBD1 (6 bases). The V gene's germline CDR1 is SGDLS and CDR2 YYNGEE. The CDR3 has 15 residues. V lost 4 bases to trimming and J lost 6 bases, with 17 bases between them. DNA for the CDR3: TGTGCCAGCAGCCCAGGGGAGTCCCGAAGCAATGAGCAGTTCTTC. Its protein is CASSPGESRSNEQFF.

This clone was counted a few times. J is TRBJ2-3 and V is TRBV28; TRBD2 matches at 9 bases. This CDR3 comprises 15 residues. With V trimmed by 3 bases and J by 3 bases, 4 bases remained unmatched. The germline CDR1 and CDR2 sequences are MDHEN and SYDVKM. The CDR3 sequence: CASSLWLAGTDTQYF. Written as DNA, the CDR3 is TGTGCCAGCAGTTTGTGGCTAGCGGGGACAGATACGCAGTATTTT.

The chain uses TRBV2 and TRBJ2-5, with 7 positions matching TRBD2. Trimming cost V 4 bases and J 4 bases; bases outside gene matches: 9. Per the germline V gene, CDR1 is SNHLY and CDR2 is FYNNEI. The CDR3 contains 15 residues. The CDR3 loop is CASSGGRGRGETQYF. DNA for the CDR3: TGTGCCAGCAGTGGGGGGAGGGGAAGAGGAGAGACCCAGTACTTC.

DNA of the CDR3: TGTGCCAGCAGTTTTTATAACGGGGTAACCTACGAGCAGTACTTC. Protein sequence: CASSFYNGVTYEQYF. The rearrangement uses TRBV27 and TRBJ2-7; a weak D match, TRBD2 (5 bases). Germline CDR1 MNHEY, CDR2 SMNVEV (reference sequence). V lost 3 bases and J 2 bases, leaving 14 bases between the germline ends. This CDR3 comprises 15 residues.

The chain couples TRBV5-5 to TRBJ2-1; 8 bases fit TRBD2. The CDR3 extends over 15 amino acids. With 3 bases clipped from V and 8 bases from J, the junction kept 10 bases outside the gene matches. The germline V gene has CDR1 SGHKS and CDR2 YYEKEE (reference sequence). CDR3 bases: TGTGCCAGCAGCTGGGGAGCGGGAGCAGGGGATGAGCAGTTCTTC. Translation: CASSWGAGAGDEQFF.

The CDR3 region is CASSLTEGSYEQYF. The CDR3 DNA reads TGTGCCAGCAGCCTCACTGAGGGTTCCTACGAGCAGTACTTC. The chain uses TRBV7-8 and TRBJ2-7; tentative D call: TRBD2 (5 bases). V was pared by 5 bases and J by 1 base, with 12 bases between. The CDR3 runs to 14 residues. CDR1 is SGHVS, CDR2 FQNEAQ, per germline.

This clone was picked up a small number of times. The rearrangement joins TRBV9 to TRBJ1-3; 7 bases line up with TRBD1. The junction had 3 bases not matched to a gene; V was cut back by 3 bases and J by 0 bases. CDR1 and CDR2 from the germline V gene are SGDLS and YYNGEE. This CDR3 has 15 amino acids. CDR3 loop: CASSEGGLSGNTIYF. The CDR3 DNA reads TGTGCCAGCAGCGAAGGGGGCCTCTCTGGAAACACCATATATTTT.

DNA of the CDR3: TGCGCCAGCAGCTTGGCCGAACCCCGACAGGGGGGCTACACCTTC. Encoded protein: CASSLAEPRQGGYTF. This chain links TRBV5-1 with TRBJ1-2, with 8 nucleotides matching TRBD1. V dropped 0 bases and J dropped 8; count of bases not matched to a gene: 9. This CDR3 has 15 residues. Germline CDR1 is SGHRS and CDR2 is YFSETQ.

The CDR3 here is CAWVDRGKAFF. Here the CDR3 DNA reads TGTGCCTGGGTGGACAGGGGCAAAGCTTTCTTT. The chain combines TRBV30 with TRBJ1-1, with 9 bases fitting TRBD1. Trimming cost V 5 bases and J 9 bases; bases outside gene matches: 4. Germline CDR1 GTSNPN, CDR2 SVGIG (reference sequence). The CDR3 length is 11 residues.